The clone carrying this TCR beta chain was observed a handful of times. Its antigen is as yet unknown. The record originates from a study of naive and memory T cell subsets. An equimolar mix of two oligonucleotides served as the beta constant-region primer for TRBC1 and TRBC2. The ligated cDNA underwent four PCR rounds using SP2 and nested alpha and beta constant-region primers. Via MiXCR, TCRdb re-called the UMI-ligation and nested PCR reads, giving one row per CDR3 protein. The data contain roughly 100,000 distinct CDR3 sequences, roughly 15% of them seen just once; the ten biggest clones take up around 2.8%. Separate alpha and beta amplification began at the second PCR step. Study results and caveats: In naive cells, over 85% of TCR sequences were seen only once. Each distinct alpha or beta sequence counts as one clonotype. Naive repertoires, especially CD8, held a few larger clonotypes, possibly memory cells re-expressing CD45RA.

The source material was naive CD8+ T cells from blood. This TCR derives from a human donor in good health.

The CDR3 sequence is CSVLQAYEQYF. Here the CDR3 DNA reads TGCAGCGTCTTACAGGCCTACGAGCAGTACTTC. The genes are TRBV29-1 and TRBJ2-7, with D possibly matching TRBD1 (5 bases). Per the germline V gene, CDR1 is SQVTM and CDR2 is ANQGSEA. Deletions cut 6 bases from V and 2 bases from J, with 8 bases between. The CDR3 is 11 residues long.